The 28 T cell receptor beta chains presented below share a single source sample, sequenced in a study of vaccination effects on CD4 cells after COVID-19. Sequencing in the ViraFEST assay came after antigen-specific CD4+ T cells had been expanded with viral peptide pools, which were used to stimulate PBMC. Having been cultured for around ten days, the cells underwent CD4+ T cell isolation. SARS-CoV-2 infection was confirmed by PCR in the person between March and December 2020. Generated by immunoSEQ multiplex PCR, the TCRdb table keeps only in-frame clones and is missing some. The data hold more than 20,000 clones, with approximately 69% observed a single time. Their antigen targets remain unknown. Sequences were derived from CD4+ T cells from PBMCs cultured with SARS-CoV-2 spike peptides, sampled before COVID-19 vaccination. The receptors originated from a human donor who had a prior SARS-CoV-2 infection.

V and J are TRBV2 and TRBJ1-2; D is unclear. Deletions cut 3 bases from V and 7 bases from J, with 21 bases between. Germline assignment: CDR1 SNHLY and CDR2 FYNNEI. The CDR3 loop spans 16 amino acids. Here the CDR3 DNA reads TGTGCCAGCAGTGATATTGGGATCACCACGGTTGCTGGCTACACCTTC. Residues: CASSDIGITTVAGYTF.

This CDR3 reads CAIRQGGNYGYTF. CDR3 DNA: TGTGCCATCAGACAGGGTGGTAACTATGGCTACACCTTC. The chain links TRBV10-3 to TRBJ1-2; possibly TRBD1 for D (6 bases). V was clipped by 6 bases and J by 1 base, with 9 bases between them. Germline V CDR1 and CDR2: ENHRY, SYGVKD. The CDR3 totals 13 residues.

The V and J genes are TRBV7-9 and TRBJ1-1, with a weak D call TRBD1 (5 bases). Germline values: CDR1 SEHNR, CDR2 FQNEAQ (reference sequence). The CDR3 has 14 amino acids. Trimming stripped 5 bases from V and 1 base from J, with 11 bases between. The CDR3, as DNA: TGTGCCAGCAGCGAGGGACCGCGGAACACTGAAGCTTTCTTT. Protein product: CASSEGPRNTEAFF. Filled out from reference TRBV7-9 and TRBJ1-1, the complete variable domain reads DTGVSQNPRHKITKRGQNVTFRCDPISEHNRLYWYRQTLGQGPEFLTYFQNEAQLEKSRLLSDRFSAERPKGSFSTLEIQRTEQGDSAMYLCASSEGPRNTEAFFGQGTRLTVV.

This clone came up a few times. The chain links TRBV3-1 (or the pseudogene TRBV3-2) to TRBJ1-2; 9 bases align to TRBD1. The CDR3 has 14 amino acids. The germline CDR1 and CDR2 sequences are LGHDT and YNNKEL (reference sequence). Trimming removed 4 bases from V and 7 bases from J; junction bases left unmatched: 7. The CDR3 protein is CASSLTGGPGGYTF. CDR3 sequence (DNA): TGTGCCAGCAGCCTGACAGGGGGACCTGGTGGCTACACCTTC.

This clone was observed many times. This rearrangement joins TRBV6-1 to TRBJ1-5, with D unresolved. V was shortened by 2 bases and J by 9 bases, with 20 bases between the two germline ends. This CDR3 has 16 residues. Germline CDR1 MNHNS, CDR2 SASEGT. Here the CDR3 reads CASSEPLRHPGRPQHF. The CDR3 region has the DNA TGTGCCAGCAGTGAACCCCTCCGGCACCCCGGGCGGCCCCAGCATTTT.

V and J are TRBV5-1 and TRBJ2-7; 9 positions agree with TRBD1. This CDR3 region has 15 residues. After removal of 4 bases from V and 6 bases from J, the junction contained 11 bases not matched to a gene. Germline loops: CDR1 SGHRS, CDR2 YFSETQ. CDR3 sequence (DNA): TGCGCCAGCAGCCCAAGGACAGGGGTGGTTTCCGAGCAGTACTTC. Its protein product is CASSPRTGVVSEQYF.

The rearrangement uses TRBV5-8 and TRBJ2-5; TRBD1 matches at 8 bases. Germline V gene lookup returns CDR1 SGHTS and CDR2 YDEGEE. The trim removed 7 bases at V and 3 bases at J, leaving 14 bases unmatched. This CDR3 region has 16 residues. This CDR3 reads CASPKRSGGYEETQYF. The CDR3 DNA reads TGTGCCAGCCCGAAACGATCAGGGGGCTATGAAGAGACCCAGTACTTC.

The chain links TRBV7-2 to TRBJ2-7; D perhaps matches TRBD2 (6 bases). V lost 3 bases and J 2 bases, leaving 14 bases between the germline ends. The CDR3 covers 15 residues. The V gene's germline CDR1 is SGHTA and CDR2 FQGNSA. In nucleotides, the CDR3 is TGTGCCAGCAGCTTGGGAGGTTCGCCCACCTACGAGCAGTACTTC. Translation: CASSLGGSPTYEQYF.

The CDR3 bases are TGTGCCAGTAGTCCCAATCGGCGGAGCTCCTACAATGAGCAGTTCTTC. The encoded protein is CASSPNRRSSYNEQFF. This chain joins TRBV19 and TRBJ2-1; D uncertain. Trimming took 5 bases from V and 0 from J, leaving 14 bases between them. CDR1 and CDR2 from the germline V gene are LNHDA and SQIVND (reference sequence). The CDR3 sequence is 16 residues long. The variable domain in full, completed from reference TRBV19 and TRBJ2-1, reads DGGITQSPKYLFRKEGQNVTLSCEQNLNHDAMYWYRQDPGQGLRLIYYSQIVNDFQKGDIAEGYSVSREKKESFPLTVTSAQKNPTAFYLCASSPNRRSSYNEQFFGPGTRLTVL.

The chain links TRBV18 to TRBJ1-1; D is possibly TRBD1 (5 bases). Deletions cut 1 base from V and 7 bases from J, with 16 bases between. The CDR3 loop spans 15 amino acids. Germline CDR1 KGHSH, CDR2 LQKENI. CDR3 sequence reads: CASSPLEGPVDEAFF. The CDR3, as DNA: TGTGCCAGCTCACCACTGGAGGGGCCCGTGGATGAAGCTTTCTTT. Combining the CDR3 with reference TRBV18 and TRBJ1-1 gives the whole variable domain NAGVMQNPRHLVRRRGQEARLRCSPMKGHSHVYWYRQLPEEGLKFMVYLQKENIIDESGMPKERFSAEFPKEGPSILRIQQVVRGDSAAYFCASSPLEGPVDEAFFGQGTRLTVV.

The CDR3 protein is CASSLVLSTKGNTEAFF. CDR3 in DNA: TGTGCCAGCAGTTTGGTCCTCAGCACAAAGGGGAACACTGAAGCTTTCTTT. The V call is TRBV6-2 or TRBV6-3, the J call TRBJ1-1; D gene uncertain. The germline gives CDR1 MNHEY, CDR2 SVGEGT. The CDR3 runs to 17 residues. V lost 4 bases and J 1 base, leaving 19 bases between the germline ends.

V usage is TRBV18 and J usage is TRBJ2-5; maybe TRBD2 (5 bases). CDR1 and CDR2 from the germline V gene are KGHSH and LQKENI. The CDR3 is made up of 13 amino acids. V dropped 3 bases and J dropped 4 bases, with 9 bases sitting between them. CDR3 residues: CASSPQAGETQYF. CDR3 nucleotide sequence: TGTGCCAGCTCACCTCAGGCGGGAGAGACCCAGTACTTC.

A few counts support this clone. The chain recombines TRBV7-2 with TRBJ1-4; D is unclear. Germline-derived CDR1 and CDR2 are SGHTA and FQGNSA. V lost 5 bases to trimming and J lost 3 bases, with 10 bases between them. The CDR3 sequence is 14 residues long. The CDR3 DNA reads as TGTGCCAGCAGCCAAGGCCGGGCTAATGAAAAACTGTTTTTT. This sequence encodes CASSQGRANEKLFF.

The chain recombines TRBV19 with TRBJ1-1, with 10 bases lining up with TRBD1. V lost 2 bases, J lost 1 base, and 16 bases stayed unmatched. Germline-derived CDR1 and CDR2 are LNHDA and SQIVND (reference sequence). This CDR3 is 20 amino acids long. The CDR3 coding sequence is TGTGCCAGTAGTATAAGTAGTCTTTGGGACAGGGGAATCCCGAACACTGAAGCTTTCTTT. Translated: CASSISSLWDRGIPNTEAFF. The full variable domain, completed using reference TRBV19 and TRBJ1-1, is DGGITQSPKYLFRKEGQNVTLSCEQNLNHDAMYWYRQDPGQGLRLIYYSQIVNDFQKGDIAEGYSVSREKKESFPLTVTSAQKNPTAFYLCASSISSLWDRGIPNTEAFFGQGTRLTVV.

The chain uses TRBV10-3 and TRBJ2-2; 9 bases map to TRBD2. V gave up 0 bases and J gave up 7 bases; unmatched junction bases: 12. In germline, CDR1 is ENHRY, CDR2 SYGVKD. This CDR3 spans 18 amino acids. Written as DNA, the CDR3 is TGTGCCATCAGTGAGTCCCTCCTTAGCGGGAGATACGGCGGGGAGCTGTTTTTT. Encoded protein: CAISESLLSGRYGGELFF.

This sequence joins TRBV18 and TRBJ2-7; TRBD2 matches 12 bases. Losses at the gene ends were 3 bases for V and 2 bases for J; bases not matched to a gene: 2. Germline V lookup: CDR1 KGHSH, CDR2 LQKENI. This CDR3 has 15 residues. Here the CDR3 reads CASSPASGRAYEQYF. The DNA for the CDR3 is TGTGCCAGCTCACCGGCTAGCGGGAGGGCCTACGAGCAGTACTTC.

The chain is built from TRBV3-1 (or the pseudogene TRBV3-2) and TRBJ2-5, with D possibly being TRBD1 (6 bases). The CDR3 runs to 14 residues. V gave up 2 bases and J gave up 5 bases, with 12 bases separating them. The germline V gene has CDR1 LGHDT and CDR2 YNNKEL (reference sequence). CDR3: CASSQQQGSETQYF. The CDR3 coding sequence is TGTGCCAGCAGCCAACAACAGGGTTCCGAGACCCAGTACTTC.

This chain joins TRBV11-3 and TRBJ2-2; a possible D gene is TRBD2 (7 bases). CDR1 is SGHNT and CDR2 is YENEEA in the germline V gene. The CDR3 runs to 15 residues. Trimming took 4 bases from V and 6 from J, leaving 15 bases between them. The CDR3 loop is CASSSRTRTAGELFF. The CDR3 DNA reads as TGTGCCAGCAGCTCTCGGACTAGGACAGCCGGGGAGCTGTTTTTT.

The chain has TRBV24-1 and TRBJ2-5; 9 bases are shared with TRBD1. The CDR3 has 18 amino acids. V gave up 1 base and J gave up 0 bases; unmatched junction bases: 8. CDR1 and CDR2 (germline): KGHDR, SFDVKD. CDR3 sequence: CATSDFRRDRVHQETQYF. As DNA, the CDR3 is TGTGCCACCAGTGATTTTCGTAGGGACAGGGTGCACCAAGAGACCCAGTACTTC.

This clone was observed a handful of times. The chain carries TRBV2 and TRBJ2-2, with D perhaps assigned TRBD1 or TRBD2 (6 bases each). Germline CDR1 is SNHLY and CDR2 is FYNNEI. CDR3 length equals 14 residues. Trimming took 7 bases from V and 0 from J, leaving 9 bases between them. The CDR3 bases are TGTGCCAGCATGGAGGGGGCGAACACCGGGGAGCTGTTTTTT. This gives the protein CASMEGANTGELFF.

The rearrangement joins TRBV6-1 to TRBJ2-7, with 7 bases fitting TRBD2. The V gene end was trimmed by 2 bases and the J gene end by 2 bases; junction bases not matched to a gene: 6. Germline CDR1 MNHNS, CDR2 SASEGT. The CDR3 sequence is 15 residues long. The CDR3 DNA sequence: TGTGCCAGCAGTGAATCCGGGCGGGGGACCTACGAGCAGTACTTC. Encoded protein: CASSESGRGTYEQYF.

The chain has TRBV7-3 and TRBJ2-5; D ambiguous. The CDR3 consists of 13 residues. With 3 bases removed from V and 5 bases from J, the gap between germline ends came to 10 bases. Germline CDR1 SGHTA, CDR2 FQGTGA. CDR3 bases: TGTGCCAGCAGCTTGGGGTGGCGGGAGACCCAGTACTTC. Its translation is CASSLGWRETQYF. Full variable domain (missing parts from reference TRBV7-3 and TRBJ2-5): GAGVSQTPSNKVTEKGKYVELRCDPISGHTALYWYRQSLGQGPEFLIYFQGTGAADDSGLPNDRFFAVRPEGSVSTLKIQRTERGDSAVYLCASSLGWRETQYFGPGTRLLVL.

This rearrangement joins TRBV18 to TRBJ2-5, with D perhaps assigned TRBD1 or TRBD2 (5 bases each). The germline CDR1 and CDR2 sequences are KGHSH and LQKENI. This CDR3 contains 13 residues. The ends were cut back, 0 bases at V and 4 bases at J, with 6 bases in the middle. This chain's CDR3 is CASSPPGVETQYF. DNA of the CDR3: TGTGCCAGCTCACCACCGGGGGTAGAGACCCAGTACTTC.

The chain is built from TRBV7-2 and TRBJ2-7; 7 bases map to TRBD2. Germline V gene sequence: CDR1 SGHTA, CDR2 FQGNSA. The CDR3 is 14 residues long. V lost 5 bases and J lost 5; bases outside the gene matches: 9. The CDR3, as DNA: TGTGCCAGCAGCCGCGCGGGAGTAGTCGACGAGCAGTACTTC. Protein product: CASSRAGVVDEQYF. Filled out from reference TRBV7-2 and TRBJ2-7, the complete variable domain reads GAGVSQSPSNKVTEKGKDVELRCDPISGHTALYWYRQSLGQGLEFLIYFQGNSAPDKSGLPSDRFSAERTGGSVSTLTIQRTQQEDSAVYLCASSRAGVVDEQYFGPGTRLTVT.

V is TRBV12-3 or TRBV12-4 and J is TRBJ1-5; no definite D call. The length of the CDR3 is 13 residues. Trimming stripped 5 bases from V and 6 bases from J, with 11 bases between. CDR3 sequence: CASSNTETQPQHF. The CDR3 nucleotides read TGTGCCAGCAGTAACACGGAGACTCAGCCCCAGCATTTT.

V is TRBV10-3 and J is TRBJ2-7, with TRBD1 matching 7 bases. This CDR3 spans 15 amino acids. With V trimmed by 2 bases and J by 3 bases, 7 bases remained unmatched. CDR1 and CDR2 (germline): ENHRY, SYGVKD. The CDR3 coding sequence is TGTGCCATCAGTGAGGACAGGGATGGGGACTACGAGCAGTACTTC. It is translated as CAISEDRDGDYEQYF.

The chain is built from TRBV11-3 and TRBJ2-7, with TRBD2 matching over 8 bases. The CDR3 consists of 15 residues. V lost 0 bases and J lost 0; bases outside the gene matches: 1. The germline V gene encodes CDR1 SGHNT and CDR2 YENEEA. Written as DNA, the CDR3 is TGTGCCAGCAGCTTAGAAGCGGGGGACTCCTACGAGCAGTACTTC. Protein: CASSLEAGDSYEQYF.

The CDR3 loop is CSVLGGGPYNEQFF. The CDR3 DNA reads as TGCAGCGTCCTGGGGGGGGGCCCTTACAATGAGCAGTTCTTC. The chain is built from TRBV29-1 and TRBJ2-1, with TRBD2 as a possible D gene (7 bases). The CDR3 runs to 14 residues. Germline loops: CDR1 SQVTM, CDR2 ANQGSEA. V was trimmed by 6 bases and J by 4 bases, leaving 16 bases between them.